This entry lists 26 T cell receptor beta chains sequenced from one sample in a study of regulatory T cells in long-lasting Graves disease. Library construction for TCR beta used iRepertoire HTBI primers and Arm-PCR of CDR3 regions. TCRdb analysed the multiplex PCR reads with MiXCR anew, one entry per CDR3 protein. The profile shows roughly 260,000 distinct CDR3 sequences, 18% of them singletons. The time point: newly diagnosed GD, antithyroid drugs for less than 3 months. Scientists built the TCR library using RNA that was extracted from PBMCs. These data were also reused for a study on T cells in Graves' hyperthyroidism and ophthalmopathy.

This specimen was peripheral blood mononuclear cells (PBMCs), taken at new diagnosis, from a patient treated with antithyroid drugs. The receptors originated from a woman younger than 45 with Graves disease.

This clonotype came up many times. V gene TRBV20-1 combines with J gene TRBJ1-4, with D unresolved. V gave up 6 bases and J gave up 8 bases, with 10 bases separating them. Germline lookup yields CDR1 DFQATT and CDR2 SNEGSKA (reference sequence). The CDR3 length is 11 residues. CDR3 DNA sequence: TGCAGTGCGACCGGGAAAGAAAAACTGTTTTTT. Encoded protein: CSATGKEKLFF.

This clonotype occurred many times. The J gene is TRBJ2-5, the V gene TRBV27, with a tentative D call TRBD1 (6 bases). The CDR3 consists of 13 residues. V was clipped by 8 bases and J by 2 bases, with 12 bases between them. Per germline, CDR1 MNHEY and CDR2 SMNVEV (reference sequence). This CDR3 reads CASSPQGQETQYF. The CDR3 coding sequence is TGTGCCAGCTCCCCACAGGGACAAGAGACCCAGTACTTC.

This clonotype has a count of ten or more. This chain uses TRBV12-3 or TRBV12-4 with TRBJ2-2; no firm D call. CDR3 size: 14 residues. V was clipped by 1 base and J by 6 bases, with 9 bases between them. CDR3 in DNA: TGTGCCAGCAGTTTAGGGGGATCTCCCGGGGAGCTGTTTTTT. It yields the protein CASSLGGSPGELFF.

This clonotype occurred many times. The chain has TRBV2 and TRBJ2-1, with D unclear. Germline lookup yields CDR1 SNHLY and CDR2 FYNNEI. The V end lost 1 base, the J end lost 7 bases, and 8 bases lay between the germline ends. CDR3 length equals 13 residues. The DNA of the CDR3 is TGTGCCAGCAGTGAAGAGTACGGTAATGAGCAGTTCTTC. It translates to CASSEEYGNEQFF.

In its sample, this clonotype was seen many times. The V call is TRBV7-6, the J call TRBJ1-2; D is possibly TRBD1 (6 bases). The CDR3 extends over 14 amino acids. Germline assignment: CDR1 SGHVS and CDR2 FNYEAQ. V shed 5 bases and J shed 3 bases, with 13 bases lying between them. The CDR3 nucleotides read TGTGCCAGCAGCCCACAGGGACGAGACTATGGCTACACCTTC. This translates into CASSPQGRDYGYTF.

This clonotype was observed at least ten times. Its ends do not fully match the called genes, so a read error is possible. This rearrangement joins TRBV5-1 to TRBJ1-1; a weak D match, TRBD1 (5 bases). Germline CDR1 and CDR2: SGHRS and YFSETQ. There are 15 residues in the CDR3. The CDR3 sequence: CASSLREGVNTEAFF. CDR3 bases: TGTGCCAGCAGCTTACGCGAAGGGGTGAACACTGAAGCTTTCTTT.

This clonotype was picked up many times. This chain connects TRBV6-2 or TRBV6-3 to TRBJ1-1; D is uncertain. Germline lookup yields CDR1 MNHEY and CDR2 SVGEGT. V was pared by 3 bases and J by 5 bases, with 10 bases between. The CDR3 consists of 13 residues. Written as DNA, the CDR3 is TGTGCCAGCAGTTATCGCTTGACTACTGAAGCTTTCTTT. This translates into CASSYRLTTEAFF.

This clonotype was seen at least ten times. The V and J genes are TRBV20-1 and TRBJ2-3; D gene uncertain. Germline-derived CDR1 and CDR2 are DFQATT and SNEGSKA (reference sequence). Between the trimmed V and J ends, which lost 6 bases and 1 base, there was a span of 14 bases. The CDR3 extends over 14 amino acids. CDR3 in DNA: TGCAGTGCCAACTTTGGGGTTGGCACAGATACGCAGTATTTT. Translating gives CSANFGVGTDTQYF.

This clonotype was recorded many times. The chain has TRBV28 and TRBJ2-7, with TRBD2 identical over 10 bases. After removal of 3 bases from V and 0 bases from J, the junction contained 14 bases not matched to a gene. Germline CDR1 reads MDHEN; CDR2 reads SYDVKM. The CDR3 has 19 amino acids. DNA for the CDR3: TGTGCCAGCAGTTTTGGCCTAGGGCTAGCGGGGGAACTCTCCTACGAGCAGTACTTC. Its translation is CASSFGLGLAGELSYEQYF.

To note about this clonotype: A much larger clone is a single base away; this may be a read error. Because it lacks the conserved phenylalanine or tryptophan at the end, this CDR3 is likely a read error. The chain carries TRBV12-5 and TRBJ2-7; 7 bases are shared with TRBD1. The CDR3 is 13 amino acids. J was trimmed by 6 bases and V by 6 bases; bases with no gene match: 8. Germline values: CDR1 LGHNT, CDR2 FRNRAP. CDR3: CASGPTGSGEQYL. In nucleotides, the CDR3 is TGTGCTAGTGGACCGACAGGGTCGGGCGAGCAGTACCTC.

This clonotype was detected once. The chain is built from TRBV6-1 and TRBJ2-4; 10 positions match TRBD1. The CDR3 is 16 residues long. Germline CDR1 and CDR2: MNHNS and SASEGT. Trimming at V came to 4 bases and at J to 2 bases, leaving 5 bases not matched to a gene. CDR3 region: CASSVAGQGTKNIQYF. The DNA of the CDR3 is TGTGCCAGCAGTGTTGCGGGACAGGGGACCAAAAACATTCAGTACTTC.

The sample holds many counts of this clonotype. CDR3: CASSASGTNTDTQYF. The CDR3 DNA reads as TGTGCCAGCAGCGCATCCGGGACTAACACAGATACGCAGTATTTT. V is TRBV9 and J is TRBJ2-3; 7 bases fit TRBD2. The length of the CDR3 is 15 residues. Germline CDR1 SGDLS, CDR2 YYNGEE. Trimming took 3 bases from V and 2 from J; bases not matched to a gene: 6.

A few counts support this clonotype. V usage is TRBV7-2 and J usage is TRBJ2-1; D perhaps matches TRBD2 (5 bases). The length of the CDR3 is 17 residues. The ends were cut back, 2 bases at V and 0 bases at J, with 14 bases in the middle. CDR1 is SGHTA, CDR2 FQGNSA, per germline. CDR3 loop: CASSLLFTGNSYNEQFF. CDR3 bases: TGTGCCAGCAGCTTATTGTTTACCGGGAACTCCTACAATGAGCAGTTCTTC.

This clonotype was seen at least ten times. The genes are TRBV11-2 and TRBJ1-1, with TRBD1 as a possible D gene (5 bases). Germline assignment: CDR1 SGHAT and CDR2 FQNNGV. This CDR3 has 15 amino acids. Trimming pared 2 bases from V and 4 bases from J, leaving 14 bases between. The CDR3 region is CASSLWLRGSTEAFF. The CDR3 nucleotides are TGTGCCAGCAGCTTATGGTTACGGGGCAGCACTGAAGCTTTCTTT.

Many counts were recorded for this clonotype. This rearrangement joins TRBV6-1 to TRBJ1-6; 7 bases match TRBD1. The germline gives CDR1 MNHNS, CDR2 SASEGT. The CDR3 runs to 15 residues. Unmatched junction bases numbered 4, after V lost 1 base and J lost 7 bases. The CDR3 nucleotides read TGTGCCAGCAGTGAAGGAGGGGGCGCGAATTCACCCCTCCACTTT. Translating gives CASSEGGGANSPLHF.

The CDR3 DNA reads as TGTGCCAGCAGTCGTCGCCGGGACAGGGGCAATTCACCCCTCCACTTT. Translating gives CASSRRRDRGNSPLHF. V gene TRBV6-1 combines with J gene TRBJ1-6, with 10 bases matching TRBD1. The V segment lost 5 bases and the J segment 7 bases; nucleotides outside the gene matches: 8. CDR3 length equals 16 residues. The germline V gene encodes CDR1 MNHNS and CDR2 SASEGT.

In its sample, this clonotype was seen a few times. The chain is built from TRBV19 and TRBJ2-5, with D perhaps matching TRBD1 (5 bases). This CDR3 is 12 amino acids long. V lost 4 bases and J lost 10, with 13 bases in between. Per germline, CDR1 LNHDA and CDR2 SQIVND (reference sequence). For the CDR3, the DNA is TGTGCCAGTAGTAGATCCCAGGGTTTCCAGTACTTC. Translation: CASSRSQGFQYF.

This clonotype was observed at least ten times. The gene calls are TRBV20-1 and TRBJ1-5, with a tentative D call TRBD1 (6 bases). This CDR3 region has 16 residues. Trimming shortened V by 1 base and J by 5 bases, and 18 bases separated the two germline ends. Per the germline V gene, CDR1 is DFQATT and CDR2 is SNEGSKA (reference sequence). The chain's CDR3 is CSARGGPLDVDQPQHF. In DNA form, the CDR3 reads TGCAGTGCTAGAGGGGGGCCGTTGGATGTCGATCAGCCCCAGCATTTT.

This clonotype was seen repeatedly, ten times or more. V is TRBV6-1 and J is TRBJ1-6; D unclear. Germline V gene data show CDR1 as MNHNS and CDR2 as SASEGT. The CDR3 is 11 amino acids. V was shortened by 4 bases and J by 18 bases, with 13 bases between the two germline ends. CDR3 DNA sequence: TGTGCCAGCAGTGTCGGAGGGAGCCCCCACTTT. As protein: CASSVGGSPHF.

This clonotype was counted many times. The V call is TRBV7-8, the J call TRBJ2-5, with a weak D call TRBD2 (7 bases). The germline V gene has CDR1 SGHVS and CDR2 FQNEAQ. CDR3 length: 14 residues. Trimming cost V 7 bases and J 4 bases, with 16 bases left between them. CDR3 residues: CASTLGGGSETQYF. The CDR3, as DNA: TGTGCCAGCACCCTAGGGGGGGGATCAGAGACCCAGTACTTC.

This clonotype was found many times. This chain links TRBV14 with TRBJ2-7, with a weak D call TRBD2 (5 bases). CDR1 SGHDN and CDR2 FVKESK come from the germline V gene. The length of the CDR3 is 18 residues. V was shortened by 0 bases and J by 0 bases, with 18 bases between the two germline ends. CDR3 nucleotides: TGTGCCAGCAGCCAAGAGCGTCATGGACTTTTGAGCTCCTACGAGCAGTACTTC. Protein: CASSQERHGLLSSYEQYF.

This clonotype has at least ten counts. CDR3 in amino acids: CASSPTGFGKNIQYF. Written as DNA, the CDR3 is TGTGCCAGCTCACCAACTGGGTTTGGTAAAAACATTCAGTACTTC. J is TRBJ2-4 and V is TRBV18; D gene ambiguous. The CDR3 contains 15 residues. Trimming shortened V by 2 bases and J by 4 bases, and 12 bases separated the two germline ends. Per germline, CDR1 KGHSH and CDR2 LQKENI.

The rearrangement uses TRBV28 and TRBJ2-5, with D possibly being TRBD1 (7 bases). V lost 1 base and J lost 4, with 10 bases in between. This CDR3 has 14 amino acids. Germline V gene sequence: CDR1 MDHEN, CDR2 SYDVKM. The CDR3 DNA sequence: TGTGCCAGCAGTTTATCCCAGGGGGGAGAGACCCAGTACTTC. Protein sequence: CASSLSQGGETQYF.

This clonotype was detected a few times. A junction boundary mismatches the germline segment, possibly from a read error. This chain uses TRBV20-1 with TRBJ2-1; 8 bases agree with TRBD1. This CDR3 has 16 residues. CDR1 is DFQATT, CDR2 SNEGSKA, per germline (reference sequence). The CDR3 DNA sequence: TGCAGTGCTAGAGCTTATCAGGGGGCCCCCTACAATGAGCAGCTCTTC. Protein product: CSARAYQGAPYNEQLF.

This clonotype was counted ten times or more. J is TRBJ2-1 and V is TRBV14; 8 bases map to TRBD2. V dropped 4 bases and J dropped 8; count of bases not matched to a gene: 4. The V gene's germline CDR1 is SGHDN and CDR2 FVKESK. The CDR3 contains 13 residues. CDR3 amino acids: CASSLSGGDEQFF. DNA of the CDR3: TGTGCCAGCAGCCTCAGCGGGGGCGATGAGCAGTTCTTC.

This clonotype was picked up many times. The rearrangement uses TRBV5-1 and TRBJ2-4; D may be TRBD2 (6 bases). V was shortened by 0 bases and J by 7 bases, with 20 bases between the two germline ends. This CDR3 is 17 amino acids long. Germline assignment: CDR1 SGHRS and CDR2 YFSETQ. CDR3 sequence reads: CASSLVSGVGSGNIQYF. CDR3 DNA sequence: TGCGCCAGCAGCTTGGTTTCGGGGGTCGGGTCCGGGAACATTCAGTACTTC.